This is a list of T cell receptor beta chains from one sample in a study of cytotoxic CD8 clonotypes in ibrutinib-treated CLL. Here immunoSEQ multiplex PCR was the method, and the copy in TCRdb shows in-frame clones only, minus some. The sample records about 68,000 clones, roughly two thirds being singletons. Here the sequenced sample was PBMCs, taken after 12 months of ibrutinib treatment. The receptors were gathered from a human donor with chronic lymphocytic leukemia. Both conserved end residues are part of each CDR3. The order of the fields is D gene, J gene, clone size, V gene, CDR3 DNA, CDR3 protein. A D gene is named only where the DNA matches it firmly. Only some rows state a clone size, as once, few, many or a class for expanded clones.

D: TRBD1; J: TRBJ1-6; size: .; V: TRBV9; DNA: TGTGCCAGCAGCGTAGAGGGGGCGGAGAGCTCCTATAATTCACCCCTCCACTTT; CDR3: CASSVEGAESSYNSPLHF
D: .; J: TRBJ1-5; size: .; V: TRBV5-6; DNA: TGTGCCAGCAGCTCGGGGGGGAATCAGCCCCAGCATTTT; CDR3: CASSSGGNQPQHF
D: .; J: TRBJ1-1; size: .; V: TRBV6-5; DNA: TGTGCCAGCAGTTACCCACCCTCTGAAGCTTTCTTT; CDR3: CASSYPPSEAFF
D: .; J: TRBJ2-7; size: few; V: TRBV14; DNA: TGTGCCAGCAGCCAAGCTCGGGTGATGGGGAAGCAGTACTTC; CDR3: CASSQARVMGKQYF
D: TRBD1; J: TRBJ1-2; size: .; V: TRBV11-2; DNA: TGTGCCAGCACCCTAGGGGACAGGGTCGGCGGCTACACCTTC; CDR3: CASTLGDRVGGYTF
D: TRBD1; J: TRBJ1-6; size: .; V: TRBV2; DNA: TGTGCCAGCAGTCAAGACAGGGTCAATTCACCCCTCCACTTT; CDR3: CASSQDRVNSPLHF
D: TRBD1; J: TRBJ1-4; size: .; V: TRBV5-4; DNA: TGTGCCAGCAGCCCAGACAGGGCAGTTGGAAGTAGAGAAAAACTGTTTTTT; CDR3: CASSPDRAVGSREKLFF
D: .; J: TRBJ2-1; size: .; V: TRBV7-8; DNA: TGTGCCAGCAGCTTAGCGGGGGACAATGAGCAGTTCTTC; CDR3: CASSLAGDNEQFF
D: TRBD2; J: TRBJ2-3; size: .; V: TRBV7-2; DNA: TGTGCCAGCAGCCTCATAACTAGCGGGGGGGCTACAGATACGCAGTATTTT; CDR3: CASSLITSGGATDTQYF
D: TRBD2; J: TRBJ2-7; size: once; V: TRBV7-2; DNA: TGTGCCAGCAGCCGATCCTGGGGGGGCGAGCAGTACTTC; CDR3: CASSRSWGGEQYF
D: .; J: TRBJ2-7; size: few; V: TRBV7-6; DNA: TGTGCCAGCAGCCCTGGACAGCAGCAGTACTTC; CDR3: CASSPGQQQYF
D: TRBD1; J: TRBJ1-2; size: few; V: TRBV9; DNA: TGTGCCAGCAGCGTAGCCCGTCAGGGGGCGCGAGGCTACACCTTC; CDR3: CASSVARQGARGYTF
D: .; J: TRBJ1-5; size: few; V: TRBV30; DNA: TGTGCCTGGAGTACAATGGGCCGAAATCAGCCCCAGCATTTT; CDR3: CAWSTMGRNQPQHF
D: TRBD2; J: TRBJ2-1; size: .; V: TRBV10-1; DNA: TGCGCCAGCAGTGAGTGGAGAGGGACTAGCGGAGGTCGATACAATGAGCAGTTCTTC; CDR3: CASSEWRGTSGGRYNEQFF
D: TRBD2; J: TRBJ2-7; size: few; V: TRBV18; DNA: TGTGCCAGCTCATGGGGACTAGCGGGGTCGGGGGAGCAGTACTTC; CDR3: CASSWGLAGSGEQYF
D: .; J: TRBJ1-1; size: .; V: TRBV5-1; DNA: TGCGCCAGCAGCTTGTCTCGGGGGAACACTGAAGCTTTCTTT; CDR3: CASSLSRGNTEAFF
D: .; J: TRBJ2-2; size: few; V: TRBV6-5; DNA: TGTGCCAGCCCTCATGGGGGGGAGCTGTTTTTT; CDR3: CASPHGGELFF
D: .; J: TRBJ1-4; size: .; V: TRBV7-3; DNA: TGTGCCAGCAGCTACCAGGCAGCAACTAATGAAAAACTGTTTTTT; CDR3: CASSYQAATNEKLFF
D: .; J: TRBJ2-1; size: .; V: TRBV6-1; DNA: TGTGCCAGCAGTGAAAGGGCAGCCAGCTCCTACAATGAGCAGTTCTTC; CDR3: CASSERAASSYNEQFF
D: TRBD1; J: TRBJ1-2; size: .; V: TRBV9; DNA: TGTGCCAGCAGCAACCGGGACAGGGGGAAAAATGGCTACACCTTC; CDR3: CASSNRDRGKNGYTF
D: TRBD1; J: TRBJ1-5; size: .; V: TRBV7-9; DNA: TGTGCCAGCAGCTTAGATCGGACAGGCGAGGTCGGCAATCAGCCCCAGCATTTT; CDR3: CASSLDRTGEVGNQPQHF
D: TRBD1; J: TRBJ2-7; size: .; V: TRBV6-6; DNA: TGTGCCAGCAGTTCCCTGACAGGGGGCCTCTACGAGCAGTACTTC; CDR3: CASSSLTGGLYEQYF
D: TRBD1; J: TRBJ1-1; size: .; V: TRBV14; DNA: TGTGCCAGCAGCGTACAGGGGCACACTGAAGCTTTCTTT; CDR3: CASSVQGHTEAFF
D: .; J: TRBJ2-5; size: few; V: TRBV6-5; DNA: TGTGCCAGCGCAATGAGGGAGGAGGAGACCCAGTACTTC; CDR3: CASAMREEETQYF
D: .; J: TRBJ2-1; size: .; V: TRBV9; DNA: TGTGCCAGCAGCGTAAGGGACAATGAGCAGTTCTTC; CDR3: CASSVRDNEQFF
D: TRBD2; J: TRBJ2-3; size: .; V: TRBV2; DNA: TGTGCCACGAGCGGGGGGGCAGAAGATACGCAGTATTTT; CDR3: CATSGGAEDTQYF
D: .; J: TRBJ1-2; size: .; V: TRBV11-2; DNA: TGTGCCAGCAGCTTAGTACAGGGATATGGCTACACCTTC; CDR3: CASSLVQGYGYTF
D: .; J: TRBJ1-2; size: .; V: TRBV19; DNA: TGTGCCAGTAGAATAAAGACTGGAGGCTATGGCTACACCTTC; CDR3: CASRIKTGGYGYTF
D: .; J: TRBJ1-1; size: .; V: TRBV30; DNA: TGTGCCTGGAGTGGATCACAGATCACTGAAGCTTTCTTT; CDR3: CAWSGSQITEAFF
D: TRBD1; J: TRBJ1-1; size: .; V: TRBV18; DNA: TGTGCCAGCTCACCTCAGACAGGGTTGGGTGAAGCTTTCTTT; CDR3: CASSPQTGLGEAFF
D: TRBD1; J: TRBJ1-1; size: .; V: TRBV10-3; DNA: TGTGCCATCAGTGACTCAGGGGGCTCGGACATGAACACTGAAGCTTTCTTT; CDR3: CAISDSGGSDMNTEAFF
D: .; J: TRBJ1-1; size: few; V: TRBV9; DNA: TGTGCCAGCACTCGGGGCAGGGCGAACACTGAAGCTTTCTTT; CDR3: CASTRGRANTEAFF
D: .; J: TRBJ2-2; size: .; V: TRBV28; DNA: TGTGCCAGCACAGCGTCAGGGACTCAACGCACCGGGGAGCTGTTTTTT; CDR3: CASTASGTQRTGELFF
D: TRBD2; J: TRBJ2-1; size: few; V: TRBV2; DNA: TGTGCCAGCAGTGGGGCGGCGGGGGGGCGGGATGAGCAGTTCTTC; CDR3: CASSGAAGGRDEQFF
D: .; J: TRBJ1-2; size: once; V: TRBV9; DNA: TGTGCCAGCAGCGTAGGAGGACAGAGTCCTAACTATGGCTACACCTTC; CDR3: CASSVGGQSPNYGYTF
D: .; J: TRBJ2-3; size: .; V: TRBV19; DNA: TGTGCCAGTAGCCCTGGTCAGGGAAGCACAGATACGCAGTATTTT; CDR3: CASSPGQGSTDTQYF
D: .; J: TRBJ1-6; size: few; V: TRBV9; DNA: TGTGCCAGCAGCGTACGCCCCCTTAGGGCCCTCCACTTT; CDR3: CASSVRPLRALHF
D: .; J: TRBJ1-5; size: .; V: TRBV27; DNA: TGTGCCAGCAGTTTAAAAAGGATCAATCAGCCCCAGCATTTT; CDR3: CASSLKRINQPQHF
D: TRBD2; J: TRBJ2-3; size: few; V: TRBV5-1; DNA: TGCGCCAGCACCACGACTAGCAGCATCACAGATACGCAGTATTTT; CDR3: CASTTTSSITDTQYF
D: TRBD1; J: TRBJ2-5; size: .; V: TRBV5-1; DNA: TGCGCCAGCAGCTCCGTAACAGGGGTAGAGACCCAGTACTTC; CDR3: CASSSVTGVETQYF
D: TRBD2; J: TRBJ2-7; size: .; V: TRBV30; DNA: TGTGCCTGGAGTGCCCTTCCCAGGGAGCGGGGGTTTGGCTACGAGCAGTACTTC; CDR3: CAWSALPRERGFGYEQYF
D: TRBD1; J: TRBJ1-2; size: .; V: TRBV7-6; DNA: TGTGCCAGCAGCCCCACGCGCCGGGACAGCAACTATGGCTACACCTTC; CDR3: CASSPTRRDSNYGYTF
D: TRBD1; J: TRBJ1-4; size: once; V: TRBV10-3; DNA: TGTGCCATCAGTGGAGACAGGGGGCGTGAAAAACTGTTTTTT; CDR3: CAISGDRGREKLFF
D: .; J: TRBJ1-2; size: .; V: TRBV7-8; DNA: TGTGCCAGCAGCTTATTAATCCGGGGTGAATATGGCTACACCTTC; CDR3: CASSLLIRGEYGYTF
D: .; J: TRBJ1-1; size: .; V: TRBV7-8; DNA: TGTGCCAGCAGCTTACTTAGGCTGAAAGCTTTCTTT; CDR3: CASSLLRLKAFF
D: .; J: TRBJ1-1; size: .; V: TRBV18; DNA: TGTGCCAGCTCTCGGGGACGAGCCGCGAACACTGAAGCTTTCTTT; CDR3: CASSRGRAANTEAFF
D: TRBD2; J: TRBJ2-3; size: .; V: TRBV9; DNA: TGTGCCAGCAGCCGGACCTTAGCGGGGGCGGGGAATACGCAGTATTTT; CDR3: CASSRTLAGAGNTQYF
D: .; J: TRBJ1-1; size: .; V: TRBV7-2; DNA: TGTGCCAGCAGCTTAGGAGGGTCCACTGAAGCTTTCTTT; CDR3: CASSLGGSTEAFF
D: .; J: TRBJ1-2; size: .; V: TRBV19; DNA: TGTGCCAGTACCGCAACCAGGGCCGCAGTTAGCTACACCTTC; CDR3: CASTATRAAVSYTF
D: .; J: TRBJ1-1; size: .; V: TRBV7-2; DNA: TGTGCCAGCAGCTTAGTTCCCCCGGGGCCCACTGAAGCTTTCTTT; CDR3: CASSLVPPGPTEAFF
D: .; J: TRBJ2-5; size: few; V: TRBV13; DNA: TGTGCCAGCAGCCCGCGACATGTTGAGACCCAGTACTTC; CDR3: CASSPRHVETQYF
D: TRBD1; J: TRBJ1-5; size: few; V: TRBV19; DNA: TGTGCCAGTAGTAGGGACAGTTTTCTTCAGCCCCAGCATTTT; CDR3: CASSRDSFLQPQHF
D: .; J: TRBJ1-5; size: few; V: TRBV7-2; DNA: TGTGCCAGCAGCTTAGACAGTTATAGCAATCAGCCCCAGCATTTT; CDR3: CASSLDSYSNQPQHF
D: TRBD1; J: TRBJ2-7; size: .; V: TRBV7-7; DNA: TGTGCCAGCAGCGCCGGACAGGGGAGCCCCTACGAGCAGTACTTC; CDR3: CASSAGQGSPYEQYF